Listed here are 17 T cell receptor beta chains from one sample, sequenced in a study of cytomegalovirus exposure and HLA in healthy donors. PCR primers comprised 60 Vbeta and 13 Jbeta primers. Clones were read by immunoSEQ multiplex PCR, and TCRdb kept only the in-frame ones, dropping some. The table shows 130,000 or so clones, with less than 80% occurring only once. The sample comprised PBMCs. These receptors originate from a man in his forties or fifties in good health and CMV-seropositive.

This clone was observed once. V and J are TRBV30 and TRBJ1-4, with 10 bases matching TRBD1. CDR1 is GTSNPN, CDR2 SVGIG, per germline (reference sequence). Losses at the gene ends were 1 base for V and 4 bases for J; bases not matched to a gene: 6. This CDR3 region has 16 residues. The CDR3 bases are TGTGCCTGGAGTGACGGGACAGGGGCGTATAATGAAAAACTGTTTTTT. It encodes CAWSDGTGAYNEKLFF.

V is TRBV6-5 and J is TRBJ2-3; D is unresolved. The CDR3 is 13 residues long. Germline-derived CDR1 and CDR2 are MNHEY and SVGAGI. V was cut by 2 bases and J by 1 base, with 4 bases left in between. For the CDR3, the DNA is TGTGCCAGCAGTTACCGCGGCACAGATACGCAGTATTTT. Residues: CASSYRGTDTQYF.

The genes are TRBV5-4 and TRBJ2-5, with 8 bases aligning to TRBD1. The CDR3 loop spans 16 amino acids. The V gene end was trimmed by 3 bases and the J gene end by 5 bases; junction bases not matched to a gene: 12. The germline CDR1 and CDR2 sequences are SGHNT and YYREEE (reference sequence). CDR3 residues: CASSYPGQGPGETQYF. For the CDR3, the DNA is TGTGCCAGCAGCTACCCTGGACAGGGCCCAGGGGAGACCCAGTACTTC.

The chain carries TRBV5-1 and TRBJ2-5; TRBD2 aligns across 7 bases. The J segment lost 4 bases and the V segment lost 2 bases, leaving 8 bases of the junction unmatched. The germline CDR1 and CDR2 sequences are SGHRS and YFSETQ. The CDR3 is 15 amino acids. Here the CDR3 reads CASSFERGRGETQYF. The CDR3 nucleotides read TGCGCCAGCAGCTTTGAGCGGGGAAGGGGAGAGACCCAGTACTTC.

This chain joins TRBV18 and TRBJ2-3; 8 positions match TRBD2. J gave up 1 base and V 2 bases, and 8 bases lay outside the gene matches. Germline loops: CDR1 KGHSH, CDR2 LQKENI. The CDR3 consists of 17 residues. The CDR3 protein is CASSPGIGGVGTDTQYF. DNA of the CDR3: TGTGCCAGCTCACCAGGGATCGGGGGGGTTGGCACAGATACGCAGTATTTT.

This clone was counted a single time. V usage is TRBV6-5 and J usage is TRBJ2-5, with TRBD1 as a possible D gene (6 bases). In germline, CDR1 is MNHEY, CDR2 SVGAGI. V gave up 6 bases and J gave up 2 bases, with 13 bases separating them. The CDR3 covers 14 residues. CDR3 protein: CASSTGTLQETQYF. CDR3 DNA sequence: TGTGCCAGCAGCACCGGGACACTACAAGAGACCCAGTACTTC.

The CDR3 bases are TGCGCCAGCAGCTTGGCGCACTCGAACACTGAAGCTTTCTTT. Its translation is CASSLAHSNTEAFF. This chain joins TRBV5-1 and TRBJ1-1; no reliable D call. The V gene's germline CDR1 is SGHRS and CDR2 YFSETQ. V was pared by 0 bases and J by 1 base, with 7 bases between. The CDR3 sequence is 14 residues long.

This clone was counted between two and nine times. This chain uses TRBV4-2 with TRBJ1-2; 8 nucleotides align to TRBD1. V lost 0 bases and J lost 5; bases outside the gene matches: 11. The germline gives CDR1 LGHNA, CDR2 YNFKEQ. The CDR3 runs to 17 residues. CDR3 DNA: TGTGCCAGCAGCCAAGATGGATTCGGGGACAGGTTTTATGGCTACACCTTC. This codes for CASSQDGFGDRFYGYTF.

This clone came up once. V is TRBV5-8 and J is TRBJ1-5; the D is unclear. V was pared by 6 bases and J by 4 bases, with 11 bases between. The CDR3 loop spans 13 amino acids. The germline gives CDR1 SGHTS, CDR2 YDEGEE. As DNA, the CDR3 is TGTGCCAGCATTAGTTCGGGGAATCAGCCCCAGCATTTT. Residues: CASISSGNQPQHF.

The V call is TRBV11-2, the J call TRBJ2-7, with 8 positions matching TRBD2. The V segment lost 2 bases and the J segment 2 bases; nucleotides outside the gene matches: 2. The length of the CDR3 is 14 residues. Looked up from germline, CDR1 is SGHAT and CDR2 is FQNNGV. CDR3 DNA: TGTGCCAGCAGCTTAACTAGCGGCCCCTACGAGCAGTACTTC. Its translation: CASSLTSGPYEQYF.

For the CDR3, the DNA is TGTGCCAGCAGCACGGGCGGGGGCGCCATTAATTCACCCCTCCACTTT. It specifies CASSTGGGAINSPLHF. The chain links TRBV27 to TRBJ1-6; TRBD1 might be the D (6 bases). Trimming cost V 6 bases and J 6 bases, with 18 bases left between them. CDR1 is MNHEY and CDR2 is SMNVEV in the germline V gene (reference sequence). The CDR3 has 16 residues.

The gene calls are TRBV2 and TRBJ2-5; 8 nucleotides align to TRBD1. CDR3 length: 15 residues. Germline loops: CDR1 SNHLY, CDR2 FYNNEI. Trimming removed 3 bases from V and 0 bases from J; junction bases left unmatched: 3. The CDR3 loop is CASSEATGDQETQYF. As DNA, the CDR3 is TGTGCCAGCAGTGAGGCGACAGGGGACCAAGAGACCCAGTACTTC.

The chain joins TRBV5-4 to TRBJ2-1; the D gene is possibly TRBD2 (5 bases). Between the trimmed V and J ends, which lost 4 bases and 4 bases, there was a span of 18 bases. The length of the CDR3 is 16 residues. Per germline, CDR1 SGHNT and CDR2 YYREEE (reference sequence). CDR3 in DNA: TGTGCCAGCAGCCCCTCCGTTTTAGCGTGGTACAATGAGCAGTTCTTC. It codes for CASSPSVLAWYNEQFF.

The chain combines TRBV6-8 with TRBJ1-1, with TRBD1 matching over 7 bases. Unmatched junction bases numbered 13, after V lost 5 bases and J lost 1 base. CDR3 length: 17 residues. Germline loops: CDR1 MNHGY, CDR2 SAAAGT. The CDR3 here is CASSPLGHRGENTEAFF. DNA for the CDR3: TGTGCCAGCAGTCCGCTCGGTCACAGGGGTGAGAACACTGAAGCTTTCTTT.

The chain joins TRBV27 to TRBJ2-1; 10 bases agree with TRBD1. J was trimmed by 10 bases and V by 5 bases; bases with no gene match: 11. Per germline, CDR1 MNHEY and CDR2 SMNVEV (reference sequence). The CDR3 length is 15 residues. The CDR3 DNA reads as TGTGCCAGCAGTCCCCGGGACAGGGGACACACCGAGCAGTTCTTC. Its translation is CASSPRDRGHTEQFF.

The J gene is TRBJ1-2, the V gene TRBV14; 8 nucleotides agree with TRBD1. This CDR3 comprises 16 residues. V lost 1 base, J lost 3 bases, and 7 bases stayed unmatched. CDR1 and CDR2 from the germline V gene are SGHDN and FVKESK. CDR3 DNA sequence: TGTGCCAGCAGCCAAGGCTTAAGGACAGGGCACTATGGCTACACCTTC. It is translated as CASSQGLRTGHYGYTF.

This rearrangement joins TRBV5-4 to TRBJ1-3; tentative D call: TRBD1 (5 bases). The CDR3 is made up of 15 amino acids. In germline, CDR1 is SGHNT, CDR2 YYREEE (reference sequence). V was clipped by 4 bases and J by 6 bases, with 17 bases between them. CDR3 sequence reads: CASSQGPTIQNTIYF. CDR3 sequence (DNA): TGTGCCAGCAGCCAGGGCCCCACGATTCAAAACACCATATATTTT.